This T cell receptor beta chain is from a study of blood T cell repertoires in COVID-19. For the study at large: Whether acute or convalescent, the COVID-19 samples came from the United States, Italy and Spain. T cells, B-cell-depleted T cells, or PBMCs supplied cDNA or gDNA.

Germline loops: CDR1 SGHRS, CDR2 YFSETQ. Between the trimmed V and J ends, which lost 4 bases and 0 bases, there was a span of 14 bases. CDR3 size: 16 residues. In the authors' methods: For nucleated cells, counts were estimated from reference gene primer amplification. Profiled with immunoSEQ multiplex PCR; TCRdb holds only in-frame clones, not every one. V and J calls and clone size are given by that table; D and trimming were obtained from the DNA. The repertoire has over 100,000 clones, approximately 70% of them found once; the top ten carry about 1.9%. The sequence came from a woman aged 70-85 years with acute or convalescent COVID-19. Sequencing was done on a sample of peripheral blood. J is TRBJ2-1 and V is TRBV5-1; D is ambiguous. The CDR3 region is CASSRSSHISYNEQFF. DNA of the CDR3: TGCGCCAGCAGCCGGTCGTCCCATATCTCCTACAATGAGCAGTTCTTC.